This T cell receptor beta chain was identified in a study of shared clonotypes between healthy human individuals. CDR3 length equals 13 residues. Germline loops: CDR1 KGHSH, CDR2 LQKENI. Trimming left V 6 bases short and J 5 bases short, with 14 bases between. Repertoires were generated with immunoSEQ multiplex PCR, while TCRdb's copy carries only in-frame clones and drops some. The repertoire consists of over a million clones, with over 95% occurring once and the leading ten covering roughly 1.2%. The sequence was obtained from a man aged 30 to 39 in good health. The sequenced sample consisted of naive CD4+ T cells sorted from blood. As to subset: CD45RA+ positively selected. The rearrangement uses TRBV18 and TRBJ2-7, with D perhaps matching TRBD2 (5 bases). The CDR3 is CASSPGVANEQYF. CDR3 sequence (DNA): TGTGCCAGCTCCCCCGGTGTAGCGAACGAGCAGTACTTC.